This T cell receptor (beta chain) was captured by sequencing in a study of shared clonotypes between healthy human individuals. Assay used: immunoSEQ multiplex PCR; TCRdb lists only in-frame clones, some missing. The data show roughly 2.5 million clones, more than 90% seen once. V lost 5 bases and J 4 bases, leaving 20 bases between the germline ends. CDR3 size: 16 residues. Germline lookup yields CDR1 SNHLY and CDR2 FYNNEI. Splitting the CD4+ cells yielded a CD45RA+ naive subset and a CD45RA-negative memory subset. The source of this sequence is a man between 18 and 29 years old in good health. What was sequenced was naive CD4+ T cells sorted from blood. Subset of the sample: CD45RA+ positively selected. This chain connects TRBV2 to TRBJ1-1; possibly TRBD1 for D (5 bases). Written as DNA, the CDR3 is TGTGCCAGCAGTTTCCCAGAGACAGATCCACGCACTGAAGCTTTCTTT. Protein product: CASSFPETDPRTEAFF.